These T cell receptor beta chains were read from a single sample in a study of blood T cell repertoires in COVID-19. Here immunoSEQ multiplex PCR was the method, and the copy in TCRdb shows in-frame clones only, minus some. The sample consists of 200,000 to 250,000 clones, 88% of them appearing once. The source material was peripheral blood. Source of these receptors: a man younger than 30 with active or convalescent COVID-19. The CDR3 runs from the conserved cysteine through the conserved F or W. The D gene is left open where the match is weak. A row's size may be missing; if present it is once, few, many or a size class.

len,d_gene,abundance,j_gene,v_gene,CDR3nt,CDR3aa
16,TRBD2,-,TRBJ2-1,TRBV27,TGTGCCAGCAGTTTATTAGTGGTAGCGGGAGTCAATGAGCAGTTCTTC,CASSLLVVAGVNEQFF
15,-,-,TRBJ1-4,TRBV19,TGTGCCCGGGCGGAGGGGATGGCAACTAATGAAAAACTGTTTTTT,CARAEGMATNEKLFF
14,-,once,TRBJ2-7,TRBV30,TGTGCCTGGAGTGTTGGCAGGGGAACCTACGAGCAGTACTTC,CAWSVGRGTYEQYF
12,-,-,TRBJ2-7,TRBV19,TGTGCCAGTAGTGCAGACAACTACGAGCAGTACTTC,CASSADNYEQYF
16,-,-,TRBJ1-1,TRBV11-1,TGTGCCAGCAGCATCCTACCCCGCGCGGGGGGCACTGAAGCTTTCTTT,CASSILPRAGGTEAFF
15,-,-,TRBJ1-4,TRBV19,TGTGCCAGTAGTCAAGAAGACAGGATTAATGAAAAACTGTTTTTT,CASSQEDRINEKLFF
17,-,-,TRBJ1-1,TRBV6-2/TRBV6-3,TGTGCCAGCAGTTCCAATCCGGGTTCCAAGGCGGACACTGAAGCTTTCTTT,CASSSNPGSKADTEAFF
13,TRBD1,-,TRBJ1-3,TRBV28,TGTGCCAGCCCGGACAGGTCTGGAAACACCATATATTTT,CASPDRSGNTIYF
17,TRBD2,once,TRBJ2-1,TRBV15,TGTGCCACCAGCAGAGATTGGTCGGGAGGCCGACCCAATGAGCAGTTCTTC,CATSRDWSGGRPNEQFF
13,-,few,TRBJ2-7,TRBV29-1,TGCAGCGTCGCTTGGGCAGGGGTCTACGAGCAGTACTTC,CSVAWAGVYEQYF
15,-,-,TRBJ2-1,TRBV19,TGTGCCAGTATGGCGGTTCCGCCGAAGGAGAATGAGCAGTTCTTC,CASMAVPPKENEQFF
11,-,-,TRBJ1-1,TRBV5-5,TGTGCCAGCGGACAGAACACTGAAGCTTTCTTT,CASGQNTEAFF
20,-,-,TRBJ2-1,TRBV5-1,TGCGCCAGCGTGCCCGATGATCCCCTTCACTTAGGGGAGCGGGACAATGAGCAGTTCTTC,CASVPDDPLHLGERDNEQFF
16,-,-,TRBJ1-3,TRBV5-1,TGTGCCAGCAGCTTGGGACCAGGTATGGCCGGAAACACCATATATTTT,CASSLGPGMAGNTIYF
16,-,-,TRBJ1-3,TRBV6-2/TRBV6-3,TGTGCCAGCAGCATGATCCGGGACTCCTCTGGAAACACCATATATTTT,CASSMIRDSSGNTIYF
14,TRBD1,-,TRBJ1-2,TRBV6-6,TGTGCCAGCAGTCGATCCTTGGACAGGGCGGGCTACACCTTC,CASSRSLDRAGYTF
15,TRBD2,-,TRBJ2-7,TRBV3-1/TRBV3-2,TGTGCCAGCAGCCCCCGACTAGCGGTATCCTACGAGCAGTACTTC,CASSPRLAVSYEQYF
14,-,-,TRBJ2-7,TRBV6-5,TGTGCCAGCAGTTTGAGTGACAGACCCTACGAGCAGTACTTC,CASSLSDRPYEQYF
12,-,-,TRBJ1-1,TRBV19,TGTGCCAGTAGTATGGTTGGCGGTGAAGCTTTCTTT,CASSMVGGEAFF
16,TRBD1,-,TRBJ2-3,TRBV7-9,TGTGCCAGCAGCGTAACACAGGGGAAAGACGCAGATACGCAGTATTTT,CASSVTQGKDADTQYF
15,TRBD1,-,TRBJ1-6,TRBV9,TGTGCCAGCAGCGTAGGGGGACAGGGCCTTTCACCCCTCCACTTT,CASSVGGQGLSPLHF
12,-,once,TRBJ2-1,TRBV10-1,TGCGCCAGCAGTGAGGGGAGGAATGAGCAGTTCTTC,CASSEGRNEQFF
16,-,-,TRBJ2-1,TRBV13,TGTGCCAGCAGCCCGGCACGCCAAACCGGGAGACTTGAGCAGTTCTTC,CASSPARQTGRLEQFF
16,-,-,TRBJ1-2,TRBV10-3,TGTGCCATCAGTGAGATGGCCAGGACAGCTAACTATGGCTACACCTTC,CAISEMARTANYGYTF
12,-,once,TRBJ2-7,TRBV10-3,TGTGCCATCAGTGGGGGCCCCTACGAGCAGTACTTC,CAISGGPYEQYF
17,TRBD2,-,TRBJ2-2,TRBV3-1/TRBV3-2,TGTGCCAGCAGCCAAGGTCTTCCGGGAGGAGTCACCGGGGAGCTGTTTTTT,CASSQGLPGGVTGELFF
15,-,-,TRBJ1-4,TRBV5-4,TGTGCCAGCAGCCTAGGGGAGGGTACTAATGAAAAACTGTTTTTT,CASSLGEGTNEKLFF
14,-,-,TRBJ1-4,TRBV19,TGTGCCAGTAGAAACGGAGGGACCAACCAAAAACTGTTTTTT,CASRNGGTNQKLFF
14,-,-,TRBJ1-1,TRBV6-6,TGTGCCAGCAGTTACAGACAGGCGAACACTGAAGCTTTCTTT,CASSYRQANTEAFF
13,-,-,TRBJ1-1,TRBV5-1,TGCGCCAGCAGCTTTCAGGGGCACACTGAAGCTTTCTTT,CASSFQGHTEAFF
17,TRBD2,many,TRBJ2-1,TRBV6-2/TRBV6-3,TGTGCCAGCAGCCACGCCACCTCTAGCGGGAGTATAAATGAGCAGTTCTTC,CASSHATSSGSINEQFF
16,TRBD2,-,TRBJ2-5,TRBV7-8,TGTGCCAGCAGCTTAGTTTTGCGGGGGGCAGGGGAGACCCAGTACTTC,CASSLVLRGAGETQYF
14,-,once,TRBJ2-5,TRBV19,TGTGCCAGTAGGTATACACAGGGCGTGGAGACCCAGTACTTC,CASRYTQGVETQYF
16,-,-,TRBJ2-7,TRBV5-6,TGTGCCAGCAGCCTCGGGGACTTTGGGGTTCCTTACGAGCAGTACTTC,CASSLGDFGVPYEQYF
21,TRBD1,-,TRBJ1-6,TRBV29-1,TGCAGCGTTGAAGATCGACTGAATAGACCCGAAGTCGGACAGGGAAATTCACCCCTCCACTTT,CSVEDRLNRPEVGQGNSPLHF
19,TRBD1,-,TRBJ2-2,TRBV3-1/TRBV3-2,TGTGCCAGCAGCCGTACCCAACCCGGGACAGGGGGCAACACCGGGGAGCTGTTTTTT,CASSRTQPGTGGNTGELFF
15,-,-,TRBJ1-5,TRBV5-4,TGTGCCAGCAGCTTGGAGCCAGGTCCCAATCAGCCCCAGCATTTT,CASSLEPGPNQPQHF
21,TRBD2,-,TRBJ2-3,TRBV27,TGTGCCAGCGGACGAAGGTTTAAGGCTAGCGGGAGGGCCTCTGGCACAGATACGCAGTATTTT,CASGRRFKASGRASGTDTQYF
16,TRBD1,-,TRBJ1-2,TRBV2,TGTGCCAGCAGCGCACAGACAGGGCCACTTCACTATGGCTACACCTTC,CASSAQTGPLHYGYTF
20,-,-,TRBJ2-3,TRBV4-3,TGCGCCAGCAGCCAAGACCTGACCCTAGCCGGGAGAACGGGCACAGATACGCAGTATTTT,CASSQDLTLAGRTGTDTQYF
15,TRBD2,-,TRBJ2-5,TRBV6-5,TGTGCCAGCATCCCTAGCGGGACCACGGAGGGGACCCAGTACTTC,CASIPSGTTEGTQYF
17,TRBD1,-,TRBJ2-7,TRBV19,TGTGCCAGTAGTATAACCCCTTCCTTGACAGGGTGGAGCGAGCAGTACTTC,CASSITPSLTGWSEQYF
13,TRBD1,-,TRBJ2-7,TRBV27,TGTGCCAGCAGCCGGGACAGGCCCTACGAGCAGTACTTC,CASSRDRPYEQYF
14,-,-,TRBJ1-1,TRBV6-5,TGTGCCAGCAGTCATAGACATCTGAACACTGAAGCTTTCTTT,CASSHRHLNTEAFF
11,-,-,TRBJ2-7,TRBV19,TGTGCCAGTAGACAGGGTGGAGAGCAGTACTTC,CASRQGGEQYF
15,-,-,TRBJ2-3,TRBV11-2,TGTGCCAGCAGCCGGGCCGTGAGACAGACAGATACGCAGTATTTT,CASSRAVRQTDTQYF
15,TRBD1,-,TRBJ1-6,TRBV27,TGTGCCAGCGGGGGGACAGGGGGATTTCCTTCACCCCTCCACTTT,CASGGTGGFPSPLHF
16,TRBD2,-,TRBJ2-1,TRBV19,TGTGCCAGTCAAGGGAGGCGCGGGAGGTATTACAATGAGCAGTTCTTC,CASQGRRGRYYNEQFF
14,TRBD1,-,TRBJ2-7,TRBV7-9,TGTGCCAGCAGCTCCGGGACAGGTCCCCACGAGCAGTACTTC,CASSSGTGPHEQYF
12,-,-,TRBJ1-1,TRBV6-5,TGTGCCAGCAGTTTTAGACAGAAACAAGCTTTCTTT,CASSFRQKQAFF
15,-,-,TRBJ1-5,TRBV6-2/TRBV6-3,TGTGCCAGCAGTTACGCGGGGACCTACAATCAGCCCCAGCATTTT,CASSYAGTYNQPQHF